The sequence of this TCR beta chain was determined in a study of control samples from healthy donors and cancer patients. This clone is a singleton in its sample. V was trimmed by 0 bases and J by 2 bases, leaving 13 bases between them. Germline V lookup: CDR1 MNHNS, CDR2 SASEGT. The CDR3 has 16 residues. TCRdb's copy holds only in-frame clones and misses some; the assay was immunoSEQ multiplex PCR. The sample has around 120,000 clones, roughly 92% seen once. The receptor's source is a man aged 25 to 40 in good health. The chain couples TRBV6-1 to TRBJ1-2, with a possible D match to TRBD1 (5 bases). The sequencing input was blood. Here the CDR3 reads CASSEAYRGENYGYTF. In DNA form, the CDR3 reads TGTGCCAGCAGTGAAGCGTATCGGGGGGAGAACTATGGCTACACCTTC.